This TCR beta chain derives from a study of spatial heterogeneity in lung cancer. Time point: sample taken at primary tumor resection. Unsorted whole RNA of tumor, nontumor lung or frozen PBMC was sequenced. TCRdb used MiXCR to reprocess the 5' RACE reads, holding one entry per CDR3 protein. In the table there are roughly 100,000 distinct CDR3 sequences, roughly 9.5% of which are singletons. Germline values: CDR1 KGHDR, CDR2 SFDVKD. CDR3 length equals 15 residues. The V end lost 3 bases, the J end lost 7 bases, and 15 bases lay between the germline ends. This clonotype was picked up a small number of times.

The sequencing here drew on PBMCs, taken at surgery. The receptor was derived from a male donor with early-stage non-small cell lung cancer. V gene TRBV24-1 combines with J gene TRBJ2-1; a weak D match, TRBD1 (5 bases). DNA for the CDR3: TGTGCCACCAGTGATACTCGGGCTAAGGGGAATGAGCAGTTCTTC. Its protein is CATSDTRAKGNEQFF.